The 26 T cell receptor beta chains below all came from one sample that was sequenced in a study of early T cells in non-severe SARS-CoV-2 infection. TCRdb ran MiXCR on the 5' RACE reads and lists one entry per CDR3 protein. The table records 70,000 to 90,000 distinct CDR3 sequences, 15% of them present only once. Sequencing was carried out using whole blood. Source of these receptors: an adult who was a healthcare worker with PCR-confirmed SARS-CoV-2 infection or an uninfected control (not recorded which).

This clonotype was picked up many times. The V call is TRBV19, the J call TRBJ2-1; D remains ambiguous. The CDR3 spans 12 residues. The V and J ends lost 5 bases and 4 bases respectively, with 6 bases between them. CDR1 and CDR2 from the germline V gene are LNHDA and SQIVND (reference sequence). Here the CDR3 reads CASSYRYNEQFF. In DNA form, the CDR3 reads TGTGCCAGTAGTTACCGTTACAATGAGCAGTTCTTC.

J is TRBJ1-3 and V is TRBV18; 7 positions agree with TRBD1. This CDR3 comprises 15 residues. The V segment lost 3 bases and the J segment 0 bases; nucleotides outside the gene matches: 2. Germline V gene lookup returns CDR1 KGHSH and CDR2 LQKENI. The CDR3 loop is CASSPDRDSGNTIYF. The CDR3 coding sequence is TGTGCCAGCTCACCCGACAGGGACTCTGGAAACACCATATATTTT.

This clonotype was seen a few times. J is TRBJ1-1 and V is TRBV12-3 or TRBV12-4; no reliable D call. V was shortened by 3 bases and J by 4 bases, with 9 bases between the two germline ends. The CDR3 spans 13 residues. CDR3 residues: CASSFSTGTEAFF. The DNA for the CDR3 is TGTGCCAGCAGTTTCTCGACGGGCACTGAAGCTTTCTTT.

This clonotype was counted a few times. The chain combines TRBV7-2 with TRBJ2-1; no firm D call. Germline CDR1 reads SGHTA; CDR2 reads FQGNSA. The CDR3 contains 14 residues. V was pared by 5 bases and J by 4 bases, with 12 bases between. CDR3 nucleotides: TGTGCCAGCAGCCCTCGGGCACAATACAATGAGCAGTTCTTC. It is translated as CASSPRAQYNEQFF.

This clonotype was detected many times. The rearrangement joins TRBV11-2 to TRBJ2-2; D possibly corresponds to TRBD1 (6 bases). CDR3 size: 15 residues. With 1 base removed from V and 6 bases from J, the gap between germline ends came to 12 bases. The germline gives CDR1 SGHAT, CDR2 FQNNGV. The CDR3 coding sequence is TGTGCCAGCAGCTTAGTGGGGACAACACCCGGGGAGCTGTTTTTT. It codes for CASSLVGTTPGELFF.

This chain joins TRBV20-1 and TRBJ2-2, with D possibly matching TRBD2 (6 bases). This CDR3 is built from 12 residues. V gave up 2 bases and J gave up 7 bases, with 8 bases separating them. Per germline, CDR1 DFQATT and CDR2 SNEGSKA (reference sequence). The CDR3: CSARSGFGELFF. The CDR3 DNA reads as TGCAGTGCTAGAAGCGGGTTCGGGGAGCTGTTTTTT.

This rearrangement joins TRBV4-1 to TRBJ2-7; no reliable D call. Looked up from germline, CDR1 is MGHRA and CDR2 is YSYEKL. V gave up 4 bases and J gave up 5 bases, with 12 bases separating them. The CDR3 contains 13 residues. CDR3 bases: TGCGCCAGCAGCCCATCTTACCTCAACGAGCAGTACTTC. Translating it yields CASSPSYLNEQYF.

The chain has TRBV7-8 and TRBJ2-7; no firm D call. This CDR3 has 10 residues. Trimming pared 5 bases from V and 12 bases from J, leaving 11 bases between. Germline lookup yields CDR1 SGHVS and CDR2 FQNEAQ. In DNA form, the CDR3 reads TGTGCCAGCAGCCAAGGACCTAGGTACTTC. It encodes CASSQGPRYF.

This chain connects TRBV2 to TRBJ2-6; D might be TRBD2 (5 bases). The CDR3 loop spans 14 amino acids. V was shortened by 6 bases and J by 2 bases, with 8 bases between the two germline ends. Germline V gives CDR1 SNHLY, CDR2 FYNNEI. CDR3 nucleotide sequence: TGTGCCAGCAGGGTGGAGGCTGGGGCCAACGTCCTGACTTTC. Amino acid sequence: CASRVEAGANVLTF.

The chain is built from TRBV9 and TRBJ1-1; possible D gene TRBD1, 5 bases. Per germline, CDR1 SGDLS and CDR2 YYNGEE. The CDR3 is 13 amino acids. The V end was cut by 0 bases, the J end by 5 bases, with 8 bases between. The DNA for the CDR3 is TGTGCCAGCAGCGTAGGGGGCGCAACTGAAGCTTTCTTT. Protein: CASSVGGATEAFF.

This chain joins TRBV6-2 or TRBV6-3 and TRBJ2-2; 12 bases map to TRBD2. This CDR3 region has 17 residues. V lost 5 bases, J lost 4 bases, and 8 bases stayed unmatched. CDR1 is MNHEY and CDR2 is SVGEGT in the germline V gene. CDR3 region: CASSDRTSGIITGELFF. CDR3 in DNA: TGTGCCAGCAGTGACAGGACTAGCGGGATTATCACCGGGGAGCTGTTTTTT.

This clonotype turned up a few times. The chain joins TRBV2 to TRBJ2-1; 9 nucleotides match TRBD2. The CDR3 covers 14 residues. Germline V gene lookup returns CDR1 SNHLY and CDR2 FYNNEI. Trimming at V came to 8 bases and at J to 6 bases, leaving 8 bases not matched to a gene. This CDR3 is CASDRTSVSNEQFF. CDR3 nucleotides: TGTGCCAGCGATAGGACTAGCGTTAGCAATGAGCAGTTCTTC.

The chain is built from TRBV11-2 and TRBJ1-5; D not resolved. This CDR3 has 13 amino acids. Trimming stripped 1 base from V and 7 bases from J, with 8 bases between. From germline, CDR1 is SGHAT and CDR2 FQNNGV. CDR3 protein: CASSLAPGQPQHF. The DNA of the CDR3 is TGTGCCAGCAGCTTAGCTCCGGGCCAGCCCCAGCATTTT.

This clonotype was recorded many times. The chain combines TRBV7-6 with TRBJ2-7, with 12 positions matching TRBD2. Per the germline V gene, CDR1 is SGHVS and CDR2 is FNYEAQ. This CDR3 contains 18 residues. The V and J ends lost 1 base and 2 bases, in that order; junction bases with no gene match: 9. The CDR3 DNA reads TGTGCCAGCAGCTTAGATGAGACTAGCGGGAGCTCCCCCTACGAGCAGTACTTC. Amino acids: CASSLDETSGSSPYEQYF.

This clonotype was counted between two and nine times. The genes are TRBV28 and TRBJ2-4; possible D gene TRBD2, 7 bases. CDR1 and CDR2 (germline): MDHEN, SYDVKM. The CDR3 sequence is 12 residues long. V lost 6 bases, J lost 9 bases, and 12 bases lay in between. CDR3 region: CASSTGGAIQYF. In DNA, the CDR3 is TGTGCCAGCAGCACTGGGGGGGCCATTCAGTACTTC.

The rearrangement joins TRBV5-1 to TRBJ1-1; 8 bases are a match to TRBD1. This CDR3 contains 13 residues. Germline V CDR1 and CDR2: SGHRS, YFSETQ. Unmatched junction bases numbered 2, after V lost 4 bases and J lost 3 bases. Here the CDR3 reads CASSRGQDTEAFF. The CDR3 bases are TGCGCCAGCAGCCGGGGACAGGACACTGAAGCTTTCTTT.

In DNA form, the CDR3 reads TGTGCCAGCTCACCACTCGGACAGAGCTACGAGCAGTACTTC. Translation: CASSPLGQSYEQYF. This chain links TRBV18 with TRBJ2-7; D is perhaps TRBD1 (6 bases). The CDR3 is made up of 14 amino acids. Trimming cost V 1 base and J 3 bases, with 10 bases left between them. The germline V gene has CDR1 KGHSH and CDR2 LQKENI.

In its sample, this clonotype was seen a few times. The rearrangement uses TRBV5-1 and TRBJ1-2, with D maybe TRBD1 (5 bases). The CDR3 runs to 14 residues. V was cut by 2 bases and J by 2 bases, with 10 bases left in between. Looked up from germline, CDR1 is SGHRS and CDR2 is YFSETQ. The CDR3 DNA reads TGCGCCAGCAGCTTAGGGACCAGGAACTATGGCTACACCTTC. This translates into CASSLGTRNYGYTF.

The chain uses TRBV9 and TRBJ2-3; D is undetermined. CDR1 is SGDLS, CDR2 YYNGEE, per germline. The CDR3 extends over 14 amino acids. The V and J ends lost 4 bases and 1 base respectively, with 10 bases between them. The CDR3 nucleotides read TGTGCCAGCAGCTTTGGCTGGGGCACAGATACGCAGTATTTT. The encoded protein is CASSFGWGTDTQYF. The variable domain in full, with the rest retrieved from reference TRBV9 and TRBJ2-3, is DSGVTQTPKHLITATGQRVTLRCSPRSGDLSVYWYQQSLDQGLQFLIQYYNGEERAKGNILERFSAQQFPDLHSELNLSSLELGDSALYFCASSFGWGTDTQYFGPGTRLTVL.

This clonotype was seen more than once but under ten times. The chain employs TRBV9 and TRBJ2-3, with unresolved D. CDR1 is SGDLS, CDR2 YYNGEE, per germline. Trimming removed 0 bases at V and 3 bases at J, with 5 bases between. CDR3 length: 13 amino acids. The CDR3 loop is CASSVEGTDTQYF. The CDR3, as DNA: TGTGCCAGCAGCGTAGAAGGAACAGATACGCAGTATTTT.

V is TRBV29-1 and J is TRBJ2-7, with a possible D match to TRBD1 (7 bases). The germline CDR1 and CDR2 sequences are SQVTM and ANQGSEA. The CDR3 has 11 residues. Deletions cut 6 bases from V and 7 bases from J, with 13 bases between. The CDR3 DNA reads TGCAGCGTGCGGGACAGCGGGGAGCAGTACTTC. This encodes CSVRDSGEQYF.

The genes are TRBV27 and TRBJ1-2; a weak D match, TRBD1 (5 bases). The ends were cut back, 0 bases at V and 2 bases at J, with 13 bases in the middle. The length of the CDR3 is 16 residues. Germline CDR1 reads MNHEY; CDR2 reads SMNVEV (reference sequence). The CDR3: CASSLSIYGGNYGYTF. CDR3 in DNA: TGTGCCAGCAGTTTATCGATATACGGGGGAAACTATGGCTACACCTTC.

The CDR3 nucleotides are TGCAGTGCTGGCCTGGACAGTAATTCACCCCTCCACTTT. Protein sequence: CSAGLDSNSPLHF. The V gene is TRBV20-1, the J gene TRBJ1-6, with a tentative D call TRBD1 (6 bases). This CDR3 is 13 amino acids long. The V gene lost 5 bases and the J gene lost 6 bases, with 11 bases spanning the gap. Per the germline V gene, CDR1 is DFQATT and CDR2 is SNEGSKA (reference sequence).

J is TRBJ1-3 and V is TRBV18; D not resolved. Germline V gene sequence: CDR1 KGHSH, CDR2 LQKENI. V was trimmed by 1 base and J by 0 bases, leaving 13 bases between them. The CDR3 is 17 residues long. In DNA, the CDR3 is TGTGCCAGCTCACCACGGCTGGCATCCTTCTCTGGAAACACCATATATTTT. Its protein product is CASSPRLASFSGNTIYF.

In this sample, this clonotype turned up a few times. This chain joins TRBV11-2 and TRBJ2-3; D remains unclear. Trimming stripped 5 bases from V and 2 bases from J, with 14 bases between. Germline CDR1 reads SGHAT; CDR2 reads FQNNGV. The CDR3 is 15 residues long. Here the CDR3 DNA reads TGTGCCAGCAGCCCCGACCAGACCTCCACAGATACGCAGTATTTT. Translation: CASSPDQTSTDTQYF.

This chain uses TRBV28 with TRBJ2-7; 7 bases map to TRBD1. The CDR3 is 11 residues long. From germline, CDR1 is MDHEN and CDR2 SYDVKM. V shed 5 bases, J shed 12 bases, and the junction held 7 bases outside the gene matches. The CDR3 DNA reads TGTGCCAGCAGTGGACAGGATTCGTGGTACTTC. It encodes CASSGQDSWYF. Full variable domain (outside the CDR3, taken from reference TRBV28 and TRBJ2-7): DVKVTQSSRYLVKRTGEKVFLECVQDMDHENMFWYRQDPGLGLRLIYFSYDVKMKEKGDIPEGYSVSREKKERFSLILESASTNQTSMYLCASSGQDSWYFGPGTRLTVT.